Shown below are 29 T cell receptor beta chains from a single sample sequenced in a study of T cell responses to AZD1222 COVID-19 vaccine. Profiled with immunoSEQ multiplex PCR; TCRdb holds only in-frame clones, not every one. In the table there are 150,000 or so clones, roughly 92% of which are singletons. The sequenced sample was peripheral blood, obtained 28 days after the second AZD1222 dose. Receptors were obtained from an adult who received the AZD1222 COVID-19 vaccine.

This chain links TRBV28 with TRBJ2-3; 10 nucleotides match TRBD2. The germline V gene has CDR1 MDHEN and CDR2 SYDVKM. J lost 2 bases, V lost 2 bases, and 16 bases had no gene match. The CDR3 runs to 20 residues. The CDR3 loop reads CASSLTAGRRGLAATDTQYF. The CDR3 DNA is TGTGCCAGCAGTTTAACAGCAGGACGTCGAGGACTAGCGGCCACAGATACGCAGTATTTT.

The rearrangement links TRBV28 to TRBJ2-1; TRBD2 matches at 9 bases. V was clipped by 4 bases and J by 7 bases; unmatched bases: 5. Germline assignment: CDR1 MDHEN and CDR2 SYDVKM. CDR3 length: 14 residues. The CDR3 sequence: CASSSAGGENEQFF. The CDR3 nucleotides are TGTGCCAGCAGTTCAGCGGGAGGAGAAAATGAGCAGTTCTTC.

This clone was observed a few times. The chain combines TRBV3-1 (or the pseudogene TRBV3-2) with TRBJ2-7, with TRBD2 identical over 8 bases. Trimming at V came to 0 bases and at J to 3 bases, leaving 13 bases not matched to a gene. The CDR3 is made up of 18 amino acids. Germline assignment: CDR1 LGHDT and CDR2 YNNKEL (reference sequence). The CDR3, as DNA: TGTGCCAGCAGCCAAGATCGGGAGGGTTGGGGGTCCTGCTACGAGCAGTACTTC. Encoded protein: CASSQDREGWGSCYEQYF.

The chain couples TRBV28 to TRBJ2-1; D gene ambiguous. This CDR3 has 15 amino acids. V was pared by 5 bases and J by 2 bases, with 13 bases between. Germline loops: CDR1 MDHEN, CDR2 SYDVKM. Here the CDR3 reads CASSTPGSPYNEQFF. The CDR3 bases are TGTGCCAGCAGTACCCCCGGGTCGCCCTACAATGAGCAGTTCTTC.

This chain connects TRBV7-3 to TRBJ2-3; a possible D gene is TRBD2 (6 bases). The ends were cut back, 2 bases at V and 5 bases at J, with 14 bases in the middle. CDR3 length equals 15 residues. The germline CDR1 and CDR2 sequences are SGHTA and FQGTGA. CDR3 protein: CASSLSGDRGDTQYF. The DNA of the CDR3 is TGTGCCAGCAGCTTATCGGGGGACCGCGGAGATACGCAGTATTTT.

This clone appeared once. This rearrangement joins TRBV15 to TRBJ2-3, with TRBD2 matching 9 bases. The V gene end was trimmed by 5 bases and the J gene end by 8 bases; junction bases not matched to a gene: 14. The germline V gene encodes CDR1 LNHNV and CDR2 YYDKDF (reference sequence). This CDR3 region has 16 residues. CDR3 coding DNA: TGTGCCACCAGCCTACCTAGCGGGAACAATCGAGGTACGCAGTATTTT. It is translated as CATSLPSGNNRGTQYF.

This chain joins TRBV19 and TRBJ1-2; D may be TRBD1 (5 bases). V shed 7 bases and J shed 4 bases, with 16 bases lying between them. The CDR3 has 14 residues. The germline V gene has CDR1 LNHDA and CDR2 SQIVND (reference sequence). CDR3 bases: TGTGCCAGTACAATAGACAGTACCGTCTATGGCTACACCTTC. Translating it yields CASTIDSTVYGYTF.

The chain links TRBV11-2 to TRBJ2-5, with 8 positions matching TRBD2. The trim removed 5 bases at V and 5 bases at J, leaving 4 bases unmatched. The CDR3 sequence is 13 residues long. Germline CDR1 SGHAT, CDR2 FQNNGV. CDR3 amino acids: CASSPGGGETQYF. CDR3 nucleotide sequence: TGTGCCAGCAGCCCGGGCGGGGGGGAGACCCAGTACTTC.

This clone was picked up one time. The CDR3 DNA reads as TGTGCCAGCAGCTTAACGGTACTAGCGATCAATGAGCAGTTCTTC. It is translated as CASSLTVLAINEQFF. The chain employs TRBV7-3 and TRBJ2-1, with 7 positions matching TRBD2. CDR3 size: 15 residues. Germline CDR1 reads SGHTA; CDR2 reads FQGTGA. The V gene end was trimmed by 0 bases and the J gene end by 6 bases; junction bases not matched to a gene: 5.

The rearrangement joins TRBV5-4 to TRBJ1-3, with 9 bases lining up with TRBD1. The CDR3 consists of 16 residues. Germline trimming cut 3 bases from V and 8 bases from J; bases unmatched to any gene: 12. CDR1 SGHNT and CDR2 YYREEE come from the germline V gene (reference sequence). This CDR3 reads CASSSLEDRGLDTIYF. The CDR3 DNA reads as TGTGCCAGCAGCTCCCTCGAGGACAGGGGATTAGACACCATATATTTT.

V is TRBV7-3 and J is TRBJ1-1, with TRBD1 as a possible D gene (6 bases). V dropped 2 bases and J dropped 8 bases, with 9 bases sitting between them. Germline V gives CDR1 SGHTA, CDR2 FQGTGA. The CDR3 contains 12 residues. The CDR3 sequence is CASSLVGGEAFF. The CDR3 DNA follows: TGTGCCAGCAGCTTAGTTGGGGGCGAAGCTTTCTTT.

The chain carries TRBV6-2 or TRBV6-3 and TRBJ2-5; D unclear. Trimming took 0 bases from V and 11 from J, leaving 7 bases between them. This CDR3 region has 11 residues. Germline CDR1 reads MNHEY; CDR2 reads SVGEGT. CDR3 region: CASSYSGFQYF. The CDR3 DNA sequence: TGTGCCAGCAGTTACTCTGGGTTTCAGTACTTC.

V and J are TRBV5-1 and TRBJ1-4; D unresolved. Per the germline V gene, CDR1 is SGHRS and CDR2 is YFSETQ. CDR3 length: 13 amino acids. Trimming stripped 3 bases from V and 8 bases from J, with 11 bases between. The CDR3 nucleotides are TGCGCCAGCAGCTCGGCCCCCCAGGAAAAACTGTTTTTT. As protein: CASSSAPQEKLFF.

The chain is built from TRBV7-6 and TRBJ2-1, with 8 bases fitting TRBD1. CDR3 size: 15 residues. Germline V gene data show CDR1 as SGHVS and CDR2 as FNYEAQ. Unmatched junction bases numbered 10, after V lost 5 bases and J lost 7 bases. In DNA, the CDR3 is TGTGCCAGCAGCCCCGGACAGGGTTCGGGTAATGAGCAGTTCTTC. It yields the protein CASSPGQGSGNEQFF. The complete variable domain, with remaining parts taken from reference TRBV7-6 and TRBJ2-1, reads GAGVSQSPRYKVTKRGQDVALRCDPISGHVSLYWYRQALGQGPEFLTYFNYEAQQDKSGLPNDRFSAERPEGSISTLTIQRTEQRDSAMYRCASSPGQGSGNEQFFGPGTRLTVL.

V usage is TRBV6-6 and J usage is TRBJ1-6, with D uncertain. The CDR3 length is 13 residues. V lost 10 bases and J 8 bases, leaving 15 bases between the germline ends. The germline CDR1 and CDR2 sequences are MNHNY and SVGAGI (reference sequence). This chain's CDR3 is CATARGLDSPLHF. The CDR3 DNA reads TGTGCCACTGCTCGGGGTCTTGATTCACCCCTCCACTTT.

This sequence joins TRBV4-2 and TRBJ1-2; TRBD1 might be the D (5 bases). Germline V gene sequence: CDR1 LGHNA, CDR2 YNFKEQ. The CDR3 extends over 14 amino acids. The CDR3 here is CACSPRVSGYGYTF. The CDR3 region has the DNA TGTGCGTGCTCTCCCAGGGTGTCGGGCTATGGCTACACCTTC.

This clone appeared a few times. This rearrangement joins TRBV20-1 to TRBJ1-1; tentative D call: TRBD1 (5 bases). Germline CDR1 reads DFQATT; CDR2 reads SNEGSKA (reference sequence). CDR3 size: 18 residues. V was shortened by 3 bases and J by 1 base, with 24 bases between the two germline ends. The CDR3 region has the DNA TGCAGTGCTAGTGGAAGAGCCGGGACCCTGGGGAGGAACACTGAAGCTTTCTTT. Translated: CSASGRAGTLGRNTEAFF.

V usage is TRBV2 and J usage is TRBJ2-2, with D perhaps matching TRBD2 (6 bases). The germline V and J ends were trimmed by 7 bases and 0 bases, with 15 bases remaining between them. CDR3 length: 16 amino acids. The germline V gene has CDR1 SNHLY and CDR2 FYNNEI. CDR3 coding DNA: TGTGCCAGCACCACTATCGGGGGACCGAACACCGGGGAGCTGTTTTTT. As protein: CASTTIGGPNTGELFF.

CDR3 protein: CASSSRGTSGKPSSYNEQFF. The CDR3 DNA reads as TGTGCCAGCAGCTCTCGGGGGACTAGCGGGAAGCCGAGCTCCTACAATGAGCAGTTCTTC. V gene TRBV4-2 combines with J gene TRBJ2-1; 13 nucleotides line up with TRBD2. J lost 0 bases, V lost 5 bases, and 13 bases had no gene match. The CDR3 consists of 20 residues. The V gene's germline CDR1 is LGHNA and CDR2 YNFKEQ.

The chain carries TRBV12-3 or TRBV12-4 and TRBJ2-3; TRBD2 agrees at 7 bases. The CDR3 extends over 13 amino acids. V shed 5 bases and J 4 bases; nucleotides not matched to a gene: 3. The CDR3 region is CASSRTSADTQYF. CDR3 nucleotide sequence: TGTGCCAGCAGTAGAACTAGCGCAGATACGCAGTATTTT.

The CDR3 nucleotides read TGTGCCAGCAGCCCCCTCCCCGGCGGGGCTGAGCAGTTCTTC. Residues: CASSPLPGGAEQFF. The chain links TRBV7-2 to TRBJ2-1; tentative D call: TRBD2 (6 bases). Between the trimmed V and J ends, which lost 5 bases and 9 bases, there was a span of 17 bases. The CDR3 extends over 14 amino acids. Germline V gene data show CDR1 as SGHTA and CDR2 as FQGNSA.

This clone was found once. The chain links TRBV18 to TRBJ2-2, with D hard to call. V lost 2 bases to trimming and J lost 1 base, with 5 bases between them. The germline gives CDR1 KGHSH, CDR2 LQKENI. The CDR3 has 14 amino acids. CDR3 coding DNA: TGTGCCAGCTCACCATTCGTGAACACCGGGGAGCTGTTTTTT. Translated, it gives CASSPFVNTGELFF.

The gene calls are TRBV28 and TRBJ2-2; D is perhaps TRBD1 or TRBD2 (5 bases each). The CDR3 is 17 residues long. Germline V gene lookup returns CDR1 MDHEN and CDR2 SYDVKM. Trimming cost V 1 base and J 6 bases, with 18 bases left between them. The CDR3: CASSLSLGVRGPGELFF. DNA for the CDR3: TGTGCCAGCAGTTTATCCCTAGGCGTCCGGGGCCCCGGGGAGCTGTTTTTT.

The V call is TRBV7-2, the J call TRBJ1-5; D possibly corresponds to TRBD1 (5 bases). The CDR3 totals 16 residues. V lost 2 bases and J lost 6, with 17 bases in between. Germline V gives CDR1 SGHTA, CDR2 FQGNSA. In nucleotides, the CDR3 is TGTGCCAGCAGCTTACGCCTCTTGGGGCAAGGTCAGCCCCAGCATTTT. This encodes CASSLRLLGQGQPQHF.

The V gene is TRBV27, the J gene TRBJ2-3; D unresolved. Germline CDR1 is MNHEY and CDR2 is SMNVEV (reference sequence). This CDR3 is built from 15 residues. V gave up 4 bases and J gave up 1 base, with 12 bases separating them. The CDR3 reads CASSYRVRGTDTQYF. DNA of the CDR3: TGTGCCAGCAGTTATAGGGTTAGGGGCACAGATACGCAGTATTTT.

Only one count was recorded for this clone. CDR3 amino acids: CASSQDWTGSGNTIYF. The CDR3 DNA reads TGTGCCAGCAGCCAAGACTGGACAGGCTCTGGAAACACCATATATTTT. The chain is built from TRBV14 and TRBJ1-3; 7 bases line up with TRBD1. The CDR3 contains 16 residues. With V trimmed by 0 bases and J by 0 bases, 2 bases remained unmatched. CDR1 and CDR2 (germline): SGHDN, FVKESK.

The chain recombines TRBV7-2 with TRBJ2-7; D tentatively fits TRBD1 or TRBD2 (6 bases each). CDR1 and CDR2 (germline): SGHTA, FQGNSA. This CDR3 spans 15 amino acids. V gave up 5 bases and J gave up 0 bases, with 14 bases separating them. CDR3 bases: TGTGCCAGCAGCCGGGGGCGACTGAGCTCCTACGAGCAGTACTTC. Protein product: CASSRGRLSSYEQYF.

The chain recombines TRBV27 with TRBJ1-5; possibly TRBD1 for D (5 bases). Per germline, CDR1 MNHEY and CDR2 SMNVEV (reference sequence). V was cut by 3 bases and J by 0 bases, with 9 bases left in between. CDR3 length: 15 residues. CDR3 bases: TGTGCCAGCAGTTTGACCAGGGATAGCAATCAGCCCCAGCATTTT. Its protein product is CASSLTRDSNQPQHF.

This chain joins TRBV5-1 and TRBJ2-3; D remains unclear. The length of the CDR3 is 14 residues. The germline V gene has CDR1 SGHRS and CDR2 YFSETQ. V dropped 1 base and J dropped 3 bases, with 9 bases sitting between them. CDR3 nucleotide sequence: TGCGCCAGCAGCTTGTTGCCTGGGACAGATACGCAGTATTTT. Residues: CASSLLPGTDTQYF.